The 30 T cell receptor beta chains below were found in one sample sequenced in a study of T cells of healthy individuals. TCRdb reanalysed the 5' RACE reads using MiXCR and keeps one entry per CDR3 protein. The sample records about 53,000 distinct CDR3 sequences, roughly 14% being singletons. All receptors come from a human donor in good health.

This clonotype was seen ten or more times. This chain uses TRBV5-1 with TRBJ2-7; D is undetermined. Trimming shortened V by 3 bases and J by 6 bases, and 13 bases separated the two germline ends. Per the germline V gene, CDR1 is SGHRS and CDR2 is YFSETQ. The CDR3 is made up of 13 amino acids. The CDR3 protein is CASSSDLTPEQYF. The DNA of the CDR3 is TGCGCCAGCAGCTCCGACTTGACACCCGAGCAGTACTTC.

The chain links TRBV6-1 to TRBJ2-1; D not resolved. Germline V gives CDR1 MNHNS, CDR2 SASEGT. The CDR3 length is 15 residues. Between the trimmed V and J ends, which lost 8 bases and 1 base, there was a span of 15 bases. The CDR3 is CASLLGSLSYNEQFF. CDR3 nucleotides: TGTGCCAGCCTATTGGGAAGCTTGTCCTACAATGAGCAGTTCTTC.

This clonotype showed up many times. V is TRBV4-1 and J is TRBJ2-5; tentatively, D is TRBD1 (6 bases). With 3 bases removed from V and 2 bases from J, the gap between germline ends came to 10 bases. Germline CDR1 and CDR2: MGHRA and YSYEKL. The CDR3 sequence is 14 residues long. CDR3 sequence reads: CASSQTTGQETQYF. The CDR3 region has the DNA TGCGCCAGCAGCCAGACTACAGGGCAAGAGACCCAGTACTTC.

This clonotype was detected many times. This chain joins TRBV4-3 and TRBJ2-5; weak D call: TRBD2 (5 bases). The CDR3 has 17 amino acids. Trimming took 0 bases from V and 2 from J, leaving 16 bases between them. Germline assignment: CDR1 LGHNA and CDR2 YSLEER. CDR3 coding DNA: TGCGCCAGCAGCCAAGATGAGCAGCTCGGGGTTCAAGAGACCCAGTACTTC. It codes for CASSQDEQLGVQETQYF.

The CDR3 coding sequence is TGTGCCAGCAGCCAATCCCGCAGGGGAAACATTCAGTACTTC. Amino acid sequence: CASSQSRRGNIQYF. The rearrangement links TRBV14 to TRBJ2-4, with D tentatively TRBD1 (6 bases). The germline gives CDR1 SGHDN, CDR2 FVKESK. The V end was cut by 2 bases, the J end by 6 bases, with 11 bases between. The length of the CDR3 is 14 residues.

The J gene is TRBJ1-1, the V gene TRBV7-9, with no clear D. The CDR3 runs to 13 residues. The germline CDR1 and CDR2 sequences are SEHNR and FQNEAQ (reference sequence). The V end was cut by 3 bases, the J end by 5 bases, with 10 bases between. The CDR3 loop is CASSFVVGTEAFF. The CDR3 DNA sequence: TGTGCCAGCAGCTTCGTCGTGGGGACTGAAGCTTTCTTT.

A single count supports this clonotype. The chain recombines TRBV6-2 or TRBV6-3 with TRBJ2-7, with D uncertain. The CDR3 covers 14 residues. V was clipped by 2 bases and J by 0 bases, with 8 bases between them. Germline CDR1 and CDR2: MNHEY and SVGEGT. CDR3 loop: CASSYNRASYEQYF. The CDR3 DNA follows: TGTGCCAGCAGTTACAACCGTGCCTCCTACGAGCAGTACTTC.

This clonotype appeared a few times. The chain couples TRBV11-2 to TRBJ2-7; D uncertain. With 1 base removed from V and 5 bases from J, the gap between germline ends came to 9 bases. This CDR3 contains 13 residues. Per the germline V gene, CDR1 is SGHAT and CDR2 is FQNNGV. This CDR3 is CASSLVTKDEQYF. In DNA, the CDR3 is TGTGCCAGCAGCTTAGTGACGAAGGACGAGCAGTACTTC.

Turning to this clonotype: A read error is possible here, since a much larger clone lies one base away. The chain uses TRBV7-2 and TRBJ1-6; no reliable D call. The V end lost 1 base, the J end lost 9 bases, and 7 bases lay between the germline ends. Looked up from germline, CDR1 is SGHTA and CDR2 is FQGNSA. This CDR3 has 13 residues. The DNA of the CDR3 is TGTGCCAGCAGCTTAGACTGGGCTTCACCCCTCCACTTT. It encodes CASSLDWASPLHF.

This clonotype was counted ten times or more. This chain uses TRBV30 with TRBJ1-1, with 7 positions matching TRBD1. Germline-derived CDR1 and CDR2 are GTSNPN and SVGIG (reference sequence). This CDR3 is 13 amino acids long. Trimming at V came to 8 bases and at J to 4 bases, leaving 10 bases not matched to a gene. CDR3 nucleotides: TGTGCCAGAAGAAGGGGGCCGAGCACTGAAGCTTTCTTT. As protein: CARRRGPSTEAFF. The whole variable domain, remainder taken from reference TRBV30 and TRBJ1-1, is SQTIHQWPATLVQPVGSPLSLECTVEGTSNPNLYWYRQAAGRGLQLLFYSVGIGQISSEVPQNLSASRPQDRQFILSSKKLLLSDSGFYLCARRRGPSTEAFFGQGTRLTVV.

In its sample, this clonotype was seen many times. This rearrangement joins TRBV4-1 to TRBJ1-1; D gene unclear. Deletions cut 0 bases from V and 0 bases from J, with 8 bases between. Germline lookup yields CDR1 MGHRA and CDR2 YSYEKL. This CDR3 region has 15 residues. The CDR3 loop reads CASSQEGNMNTEAFF. CDR3 in DNA: TGCGCCAGCAGCCAAGAGGGGAACATGAACACTGAAGCTTTCTTT.

This chain uses TRBV12-3 or TRBV12-4 with TRBJ1-1; D gene unclear. V was pared by 5 bases and J by 1 base, with 8 bases between. CDR3 length equals 13 residues. CDR3 amino acids: CASSRSENTEAFF. CDR3 sequence (DNA): TGTGCCAGCAGTCGTTCAGAGAACACTGAAGCTTTCTTT.

By sample fraction, this clonotype is medium-sized. The chain links TRBV6-4 to TRBJ1-4, with D uncertain. V dropped 3 bases and J dropped 10 bases, with 12 bases sitting between them. The germline CDR1 and CDR2 sequences are MRHNA and SNTAGT. The CDR3 is made up of 13 amino acids. DNA of the CDR3: TGTGCCAGCAGTGAACGGCCCGTAGGAAAACTGTTTTTT. It codes for CASSERPVGKLFF.

This clonotype was counted many times. This rearrangement joins TRBV19 to TRBJ2-5; a possible D gene is TRBD1 (6 bases). CDR1 is LNHDA and CDR2 is SQIVND in the germline V gene (reference sequence). This CDR3 is 17 amino acids long. The ends were cut back, 3 bases at V and 2 bases at J, with 19 bases in the middle. CDR3 residues: CASSITDRDMIQETQYF. CDR3 sequence (DNA): TGTGCCAGTAGTATCACGGACCGGGACATGATACAAGAGACCCAGTACTTC.

The rearrangement uses TRBV12-5 and TRBJ1-6, with D hard to call. Between the trimmed V and J ends, which lost 5 bases and 7 bases, there was a span of 9 bases. Germline-derived CDR1 and CDR2 are LGHNT and FRNRAP. The CDR3 loop spans 13 amino acids. The CDR3 region has the DNA TGTGCTAGTGGTCTAGCGGCCAATTCACCCCTCCACTTT. Residues: CASGLAANSPLHF.

This clonotype was seen only a few times. V and J are TRBV5-4 and TRBJ2-3, with unresolved D. Germline CDR1 reads SGHNT; CDR2 reads YYREEE (reference sequence). The CDR3 has 12 residues. Between the trimmed V and J ends, which lost 2 bases and 2 bases, there was a span of 3 bases. In nucleotides, the CDR3 is TGTGCCAGCAGCTTAGACACAGATACGCAGTATTTT. This codes for CASSLDTDTQYF.

CDR3 amino acids: CASSFSTGGTDTQYF. CDR3 DNA: TGTGCCAGCAGTTTTTCAACGGGGGGTACAGATACGCAGTATTTT. V and J are TRBV28 and TRBJ2-3; 7 bases map to TRBD2. There are 15 residues in the CDR3. Germline V gene data show CDR1 as MDHEN and CDR2 as SYDVKM. V dropped 3 bases and J dropped 3; count of bases not matched to a gene: 6.

Note on this clonotype: A read error may be the cause here, since a much bigger clone is one base away. This chain joins TRBV24-1 and TRBJ2-2; D is tentatively TRBD1 or TRBD2 (5 bases each). The CDR3 sequence is 14 residues long. Germline values: CDR1 KGHDR, CDR2 SFDVKD. V was pared by 8 bases and J by 6 bases, with 15 bases between. CDR3 protein: CATMGTRGPGELFF. CDR3 DNA: TGTGCCACCATGGGGACCCGAGGACCCGGGGAGCTGTTTTTT.

This clonotype was found many times. This chain uses TRBV29-1 with TRBJ2-3; D uncertain. Germline CDR1 is SQVTM and CDR2 is ANQGSEA. The CDR3 runs 14 residues. V lost 3 bases to trimming and J lost 3 bases, with 13 bases between them. CDR3: CSVDLAEETDTQYF. CDR3 in DNA: TGCAGCGTTGATCTGGCAGAAGAGACAGATACGCAGTATTTT.

This clonotype was seen ten or more times. The rearrangement uses TRBV5-6 and TRBJ2-1; the D is unclear. The V end was cut by 1 base, the J end by 4 bases, with 9 bases between. The length of the CDR3 is 14 residues. Germline V gives CDR1 SGHDT, CDR2 YYEEEE. In nucleotides, the CDR3 is TGTGCCAGCAGCTTGAGTGGGGATTACAATGAGCAGTTCTTC. Amino acids: CASSLSGDYNEQFF.

This clonotype is categorized as medium-sized (0.01 to 0.1%). The gene calls are TRBV6-2 or TRBV6-3 and TRBJ1-1; TRBD1 matches at 7 bases. This CDR3 contains 12 residues. Germline CDR1 MNHEY, CDR2 SVGEGT. Trimming took 5 bases from V and 5 from J; bases not matched to a gene: 2. CDR3: CASSQTGTEAFF. Here the CDR3 DNA reads TGTGCCAGCAGTCAGACAGGGACTGAAGCTTTCTTT.

The V gene is TRBV20-1, the J gene TRBJ2-2, with D possibly being TRBD1 or TRBD2 (7 bases each). V was trimmed by 2 bases and J by 5 bases, leaving 15 bases between them. This CDR3 contains 15 residues. CDR1 is DFQATT, CDR2 SNEGSKA, per germline (reference sequence). CDR3 region: CSARNGRGGTGELFF. The CDR3 DNA reads as TGCAGTGCTAGAAACGGCAGGGGGGGAACCGGGGAGCTGTTTTTT.

This clonotype was detected ten times or more. The chain links TRBV30 to TRBJ1-1; 7 nucleotides agree with TRBD1. The CDR3 extends over 14 amino acids. Germline values: CDR1 GTSNPN, CDR2 SVGIG (reference sequence). V lost 0 bases to trimming and J lost 3 bases; unmatched junction nucleotides: 4. CDR3 loop: CAWSVRRGHTEAFF. The CDR3 DNA follows: TGTGCCTGGAGTGTGAGGAGGGGGCACACTGAAGCTTTCTTT.

This clonotype was observed a few times. The J gene is TRBJ2-1, the V gene TRBV4-3, with D perhaps being TRBD1 or TRBD2 (6 bases each). Germline V gene data show CDR1 as LGHNA and CDR2 as YSLEER. V lost 1 base and J 10 bases, leaving 11 bases between the germline ends. The CDR3 has 13 amino acids. The CDR3 loop reads CASSQGGAREQFF. CDR3 coding DNA: TGCGCCAGCAGCCAAGGGGGGGCACGGGAGCAGTTCTTC.

There are a few counts of this clonotype. The V call is TRBV7-2, the J call TRBJ1-3; 8 positions match TRBD1. Trimming took 1 base from V and 3 from J; bases not matched to a gene: 5. Germline assignment: CDR1 SGHTA and CDR2 FQGNSA. This CDR3 region has 16 residues. The CDR3 loop reads CASSLVVRGLGNTIYF. The DNA of the CDR3 is TGTGCCAGCAGCTTAGTAGTCAGGGGGCTTGGAAACACCATATATTTT.

The gene calls are TRBV10-3 and TRBJ2-7, with D perhaps matching TRBD2 (5 bases). CDR3 length: 15 residues. Per the germline V gene, CDR1 is ENHRY and CDR2 is SYGVKD. V lost 9 bases to trimming and J lost 2 bases, with 20 bases between them. The CDR3 region has the DNA TGTGCCATGGCTACCCGGGGTTCCACGACCTACGAGCAGTACTTC. Protein sequence: CAMATRGSTTYEQYF.

This clonotype came up a few times. The J gene is TRBJ2-6, the V gene TRBV10-3; D uncertain. Germline lookup yields CDR1 ENHRY and CDR2 SYGVKD. The CDR3 totals 13 residues. V lost 6 bases and J lost 3, with 6 bases in between. CDR3 bases: TGTGCCATCAGGATGATTGGGGCCAACGTCCTGACTTTC. It is translated as CAIRMIGANVLTF.

This clonotype has a count of ten or more. The CDR3 loop reads CASTPAGEGYNEQFF. The CDR3 DNA reads as TGTGCCAGCACCCCAGCGGGAGAGGGTTACAATGAGCAGTTCTTC. The gene calls are TRBV6-2 or TRBV6-3 and TRBJ2-1, with 8 bases fitting TRBD2. This CDR3 is built from 15 residues. Germline assignment: CDR1 MNHEY and CDR2 SVGEGT. Losses at the gene ends were 7 bases for V and 4 bases for J; bases not matched to a gene: 9.

The chain is built from TRBV24-1 and TRBJ2-5; unclear D gene. Per germline, CDR1 KGHDR and CDR2 SFDVKD. The CDR3 covers 16 residues. V lost 2 bases and J 5 bases, leaving 17 bases between the germline ends. The CDR3 here is CATSDSTLGVRETQYF. In DNA, the CDR3 is TGTGCCACCAGTGATTCCACCCTTGGAGTCAGGGAGACCCAGTACTTC.

The sample holds a few counts of this clonotype. The chain joins TRBV5-1 to TRBJ2-1, with D unresolved. CDR3 length equals 17 residues. Germline values: CDR1 SGHRS, CDR2 YFSETQ. Trimming stripped 4 bases from V and 14 bases from J, with 31 bases between. The CDR3 DNA reads as TGCGCCAGCAGCCGGGTCGGGCCGTTAGAGCCCCCGCGTCTGGAGTTCTTC. Translated: CASSRVGPLEPPRLEFF.